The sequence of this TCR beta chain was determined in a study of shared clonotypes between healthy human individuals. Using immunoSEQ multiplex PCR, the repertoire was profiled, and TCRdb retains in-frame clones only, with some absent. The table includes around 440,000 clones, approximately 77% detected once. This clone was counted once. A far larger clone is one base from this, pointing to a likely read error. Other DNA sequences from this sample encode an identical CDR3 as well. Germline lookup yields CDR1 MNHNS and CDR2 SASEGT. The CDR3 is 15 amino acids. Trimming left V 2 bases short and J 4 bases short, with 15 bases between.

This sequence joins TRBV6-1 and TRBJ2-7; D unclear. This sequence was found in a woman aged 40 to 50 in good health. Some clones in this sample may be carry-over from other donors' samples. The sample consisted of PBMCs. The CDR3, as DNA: TGTGCCAGCAGTGAAAGAGCGACAAGCTCTTACGAGCAGTACTTC. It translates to CASSERATSSYEQYF.